This TCR beta chain was sequenced in a study of blood T cell repertoires in COVID-19. As to this clone: This CDR3 is also generated by other DNA sequences in the sample.

Clones were sequenced by immunoSEQ multiplex PCR, and TCRdb holds only the in-frame ones, with some missing. Seen here are fewer than 250,000 clones, about 86% observed once, and the top ten hold 3% to 4%. V was pared by 3 bases and J by 1 base, with 2 bases of the junction left unmatched. Looked up from germline, CDR1 is SGHTA and CDR2 is FQGNSA. The CDR3 spans 15 residues. The sequence came from a woman in her thirties or forties with acute COVID-19. The rearrangement uses TRBV7-2 and TRBJ2-3; 9 nucleotides match TRBD1. Sequences were obtained from PBMCs or T cells enriched from blood (not recorded which). CDR3 sequence: CASSFGTGRTDTQYF. The CDR3 DNA sequence: TGTGCCAGCAGCTTCGGGACAGGGCGCACAGATACGCAGTATTTT. The whole variable domain, filled in from reference TRBV7-2 and TRBJ2-3, reads GAGVSQSPSNKVTEKGKDVELRCDPISGHTALYWYRQSLGQGLEFLIYFQGNSAPDKSGLPSDRFSAERTGGSVSTLTIQRTQQEDSAVYLCASSFGTGRTDTQYFGPGTRLTVL.